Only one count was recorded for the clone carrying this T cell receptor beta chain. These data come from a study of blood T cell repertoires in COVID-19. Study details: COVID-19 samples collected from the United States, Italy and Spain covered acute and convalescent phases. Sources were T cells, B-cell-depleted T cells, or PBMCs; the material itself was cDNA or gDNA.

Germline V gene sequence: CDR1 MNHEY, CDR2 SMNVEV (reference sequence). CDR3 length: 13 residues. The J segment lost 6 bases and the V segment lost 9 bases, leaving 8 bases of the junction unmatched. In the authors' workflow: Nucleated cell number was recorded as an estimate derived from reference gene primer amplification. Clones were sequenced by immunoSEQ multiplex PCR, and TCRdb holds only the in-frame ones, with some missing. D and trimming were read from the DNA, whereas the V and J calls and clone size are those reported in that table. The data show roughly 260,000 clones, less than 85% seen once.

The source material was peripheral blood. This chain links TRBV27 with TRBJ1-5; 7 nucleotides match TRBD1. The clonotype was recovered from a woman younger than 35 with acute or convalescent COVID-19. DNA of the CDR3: TGTGCCAGTGCACAGGGGAAAGGTCAGCCCCAGCATTTT. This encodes CASAQGKGQPQHF.